This is a list of T cell receptor beta chains from one sample in a study of T cell changes during pregnancy in multiple sclerosis. Assay used: immunoSEQ multiplex PCR; TCRdb lists only in-frame clones, some missing. The table includes about 63,000 clones, approximately 94% detected once. Material: CD8+ T cells from peripheral blood mononuclear cells, obtained in the second trimester of pregnancy. These receptors came from a female donor with multiple sclerosis, enrolled in a pregnancy study. The CDR3 runs from the conserved cysteine through the conserved F or W. A D gene is named only where the DNA matches it firmly.

D,V,J,CDR3
-,TRBV23-1,TRBJ2-5,CASTWSHQGQETQYF
-,TRBV10-3,TRBJ2-1,CAIGGASYNEQFF
-,TRBV5-5,TRBJ2-3,CASSLDLAPDTQYF
-,TRBV19,TRBJ1-1,CASSIGYTEAFF
TRBD1,TRBV13,TRBJ2-1,CASSLLRDRYNEQFF
-,TRBV4-2,TRBJ2-1,CASSQVSGDNEQFF
TRBD2,TRBV27,TRBJ2-7,CASSLAVSPYEQYF
-,TRBV10-3,TRBJ2-1,CAISGQGGDNEQFF
TRBD2,TRBV5-4,TRBJ2-7,CASSFGTSGLSYEQYF
-,TRBV5-6,TRBJ1-4,CASSFPGTNGTNEKLFF
TRBD1,TRBV27,TRBJ2-6,CASSTTGYGANVLTF
-,TRBV27,TRBJ2-7,CASKNLEENSYEQYF
-,TRBV6-5,TRBJ1-1,CASSYLGGDTEAFF
TRBD2,TRBV14,TRBJ2-7,CASSPLAGEQYF
TRBD1,TRBV28,TRBJ2-5,CASSRFDREETQYF
-,TRBV19,TRBJ2-7,CASRSGNDEQYF
-,TRBV19,TRBJ1-1,CASSPTLNTEAFF
-,TRBV7-9,TRBJ2-6,CASSITESGANVLTF
-,TRBV5-4,TRBJ2-3,CASSPQVTDTQYF
TRBD2,TRBV5-4,TRBJ2-3,CASSPGAGEVTDTQYF
TRBD1,TRBV6-6,TRBJ1-5,CASPRTGEGQPQHF
-,TRBV27,TRBJ2-3,CASSGVRAITDTQYF
TRBD2,TRBV6-1,TRBJ2-7,CASSGFSGRAKNSYEQYF
-,TRBV27,TRBJ2-7,CASSWRGVHEQYF
-,TRBV4-1,TRBJ2-5,CASSQDSTEETQYF
TRBD1,TRBV5-4,TRBJ1-5,CASSLAGTGELQHF
-,TRBV27,TRBJ1-5,CASSPLRAGNQPQHF
-,TRBV6-6,TRBJ1-3,CASSYGEVGNTIYF
TRBD2,TRBV4-1,TRBJ2-1,CASSPPLAGVFNEQFF
-,TRBV6-1,TRBJ1-2,CASNPRGVNYGYTF
TRBD2,TRBV7-9,TRBJ2-1,CASSRGLAGGPRKFF
TRBD2,TRBV7-6,TRBJ2-7,CASSGGAGGSNEQYF
TRBD2,TRBV4-3,TRBJ2-7,CASSQGLAGAYEQYF
-,TRBV27,TRBJ1-2,CASTTQGRGYTF
-,TRBV5-1,TRBJ2-7,CASSLSSAGYEQYF
-,TRBV27,TRBJ2-7,CASSGVDNEQYF
TRBD1,TRBV18,TRBJ1-1,CASSPRRGQGAFVDTEAFF
-,TRBV11-2,TRBJ2-5,CASSLGVETGGQETQYF
TRBD2,TRBV5-1,TRBJ2-2,CASSLAPGSGRNTGELFF
-,TRBV7-8,TRBJ2-7,CASSWAQGNEQYF
-,TRBV29-1,-,CSARTGTTYEQYF
TRBD2,TRBV27,TRBJ2-3,CASREAGGVDTQYF
TRBD1,TRBV29-1,TRBJ1-1,CSVEDRGPGGTEAFF
-,TRBV6-5,TRBJ2-5,CASSYVAEETQYF
TRBD1,TRBV6-5,TRBJ2-7,CASSSPGQGDYEQYF
TRBD2,TRBV27,TRBJ2-3,CASSPYGTKLFTDTQYF
-,TRBV4-1,TRBJ2-5,CASSQVSGETQYF
-,TRBV6-5,TRBJ2-7,CASSFGSDSYEQYF
-,TRBV19,TRBJ2-6,CASSTSGANVLTF
TRBD2,TRBV14,TRBJ2-1,CASSHSGTSGSFEQFF
-,TRBV13,TRBJ2-3,CASSLERRSDTQYF
-,TRBV15,TRBJ1-3,CATSRDQMNTIYF
-,TRBV4-3,TRBJ2-2,CASSQDNGGFRGELFF
TRBD1,TRBV13,TRBJ2-1,CASSYPMGQFDEQFF
TRBD1,TRBV23-1,TRBJ1-5,CASSSGGQPQHF
-,TRBV11-2,TRBJ2-5,CASSSFGGAFQETQYF
-,TRBV20-1,TRBJ2-7,CSARDFPSDNF
-,TRBV28,TRBJ1-1,CASSFTGWMNTEAFF
-,TRBV27,TRBJ1-1,CASSLRGSAEAFF